This is a list of T cell receptor beta chains from one sample in a study of neoadjuvant anti-PD-1 for oral cavity cancer. Data came from immunoSEQ multiplex PCR; TCRdb stores just in-frame clones and leaves some out. The sample lists approximately 15,000 clones, about two thirds occurring once. Specimen: PBMCs, collected before nivolumab (anti-PD-1) treatment. These receptors originate from a person between 40 and 80 years old with oral cavity squamous cell carcinoma. CDR3s include the opening cysteine and the closing phenylalanine or tryptophan. The D gene is left open where the match is weak. A clone size is listed for some rows: how often the clone was seen (once, few, many), or a class if it is expanded.

clone size,J gene,V gene,D gene,CDR3 length,CDR3 DNA,CDR3 protein
NA,TRBJ2-1,TRBV5-1,TRBD2,13,TGCGCCAGCAGCATGACTAGCGGTAATGAGCAGTTCTTC,CASSMTSGNEQFF
NA,TRBJ2-1,TRBV6-1,NA,15,TGTGCCAGCAACATAGACGGCAGCTCCTACAATGAGCAGTTCTTC,CASNIDGSSYNEQFF
NA,TRBJ2-7,TRBV7-6,NA,14,TGTGCCAGCAGCTTGTCCAAGCCGGGCTACGAGCAGTACTTC,CASSLSKPGYEQYF
NA,TRBJ2-5,TRBV5-1,NA,13,TGCGCCAGCAGCTTGCAGCAACAAGAGACCCAGTACTTC,CASSLQQQETQYF
NA,TRBJ2-3,TRBV5-1,NA,14,TGCGCCAGCAGCTTGGAATGGCCTACAGATACGCAGTATTTT,CASSLEWPTDTQYF
NA,TRBJ2-1,TRBV7-6,NA,13,TGTGCCAGCAGCCCCATAATTGGGAATGAGCAGTTCTTC,CASSPIIGNEQFF
NA,TRBJ2-6,TRBV28,TRBD2,18,TGTGCCAGCAGTTCGTTAGCGGGAGGGTCTGCTGGGGCCAACGTCCTGACTTTC,CASSSLAGGSAGANVLTF
NA,TRBJ2-7,TRBV6-6,NA,12,TGTGCCAGCAGTTTAGCAGTCTACGAGCAGTACTTC,CASSLAVYEQYF
NA,TRBJ1-1,TRBV30,TRBD1,16,TGTGCCTGGGGAGACCCGAGGACAGGGGTTAAGACTGAAGCTTTCTTT,CAWGDPRTGVKTEAFF
NA,TRBJ2-7,TRBV15,TRBD1,16,TGTGCCACCAGCAGCCGGACAGGCCAAAGCCCCGCCGAGCAGTACTTC,CATSSRTGQSPAEQYF
NA,TRBJ2-3,TRBV2,TRBD1,14,TGTGCCAGCAGACAGGGGGCAAGCACAGATACGCAGTATTTT,CASRQGASTDTQYF
NA,TRBJ2-7,TRBV19,NA,14,TGTGCCAGTAGTATAACGACAGTCACCTACGAGCAGTACTTC,CASSITTVTYEQYF
once,TRBJ2-3,TRBV7-8,TRBD1,17,TGTGCCAGCAGCGAACAGGGGCTGAACTATGGGGCAGATACGCAGTATTTT,CASSEQGLNYGADTQYF
NA,TRBJ2-5,TRBV10-3,NA,13,TGTGCCATCAGTGTGGGGAGCGAGGAGACCCAGTACTTC,CAISVGSEETQYF
NA,TRBJ2-5,TRBV10-3,TRBD2,14,TGTGCCATCAGTGAGGAGGGCGGGAGGGAGACCCAGTACTTC,CAISEEGGRETQYF
NA,TRBJ1-2,TRBV28,NA,18,TGTGCCAGCAGTACTCGGGGGGGGCGCCCATCGGTGGACTATGGCTACACCTTC,CASSTRGGRPSVDYGYTF
NA,TRBJ2-3,TRBV7-2,NA,14,TGTGCCAGCAGCTTAAAGTCCTTCACAGATACGCAGTATTTT,CASSLKSFTDTQYF
NA,TRBJ2-1,TRBV7-2,TRBD2,16,TGTGCCAGCAGCTTAGGAGGTAGCGGGATGTACAATGAGCAGTTCTTC,CASSLGGSGMYNEQFF
NA,TRBJ1-1,TRBV2,NA,13,TGTGCCAGCTTCCTACAGAAGAACACTGAAGCTTTCTTT,CASFLQKNTEAFF
few,TRBJ1-4,TRBV11-2,TRBD1,14,TGTGCCAGCAGCTTGGGACAGGGGTATGAAAAACTGTTTTTT,CASSLGQGYEKLFF
NA,TRBJ2-7,TRBV25-1,TRBD1,17,TGTGCCAGCAGTGACTCTTACGGGACAGCGACTTCCTACGAGCAGTACTTC,CASSDSYGTATSYEQYF
NA,TRBJ2-7,TRBV30,NA,15,TGTGCCTGGAGTGCACCCTTCATCCCTACCTACGAGCAGTACTTC,CAWSAPFIPTYEQYF
NA,TRBJ2-2,TRBV5-1,TRBD2,18,TGCGCCAGCAGCCATTCTCTTGCGGGAGGCCTGAACACCGGGGAGCTGTTTTTT,CASSHSLAGGLNTGELFF
few,TRBJ1-1,TRBV30,NA,13,TGTGCCTGGACCGTATGGGAGAACACTGAAGCTTTCTTT,CAWTVWENTEAFF
few,TRBJ2-2,TRBV30,NA,13,TGTGCCTGGAGTGCCCTGAACACCGGGGAGCTGTTTTTT,CAWSALNTGELFF
NA,TRBJ2-2,TRBV6-6,NA,15,TGTGCCAGCAGTACCGGGACCGCCGTCACCGGGGAGCTGTTTTTT,CASSTGTAVTGELFF
NA,TRBJ2-2,TRBV5-1,TRBD2,16,TGCGCCAGCAGCTTTTCGGGAGGGCCAGGCGCCGGGGAGCTGTTTTTT,CASSFSGGPGAGELFF
NA,TRBJ2-1,TRBV11-1,NA,15,TGTGCCAGCAGCTTTAGGCGGGATCCCTACAATGAGCAGTTCTTC,CASSFRRDPYNEQFF
NA,TRBJ2-7,TRBV6-1,TRBD2,14,TGTGCCAGCAGTCCGGGACTAGTGGGGATCGAGCAGTACTTC,CASSPGLVGIEQYF
NA,TRBJ1-5,TRBV30,NA,14,TGTGCCTGGAGTGTAGGGGGGGGCAGTCAGCCCCAGCATTTT,CAWSVGGGSQPQHF
NA,TRBJ2-7,TRBV10-3,TRBD2,16,TGTGCCATCAGTGTAGGCCTAGCGGGAGCATCCAACGAGCAGTACTTC,CAISVGLAGASNEQYF
NA,TRBJ1-2,TRBV27,TRBD1,15,TGTGCCAGCAGTTGGAGACAGGGGTTTACCTATGGCTACACCTTC,CASSWRQGFTYGYTF
NA,TRBJ2-1,TRBV30,TRBD2,15,TGTGCCTGGAAGGGCGGGAGGGCCTCCTACAATGAGCAGTTCTTC,CAWKGGRASYNEQFF
NA,TRBJ2-5,TRBV10-3,NA,15,TGTGCCATCAGTGAGAGGGGAGTCCCTTCGGAGACCCAGTACTTC,CAISERGVPSETQYF
once,TRBJ2-7,TRBV7-8,TRBD2,15,TGTGCCAGCAGCCCTCTAGCGGGGAGCTCCTACGAGCAGTACTTC,CASSPLAGSSYEQYF
NA,TRBJ2-3,TRBV5-1,NA,15,TGCGCCAGCAGCCGGACGGATCCAAGCACAGATACGCAGTATTTT,CASSRTDPSTDTQYF
NA,TRBJ2-2,TRBV2,TRBD2,17,TGTGCCAGCGCGGGACTAGCGGGAGTAGGAGGCACCGGGGAGCTGTTTTTT,CASAGLAGVGGTGELFF
NA,TRBJ2-7,TRBV27,NA,14,TGTGCCAGCAGTATAACTAACCAGCCCTGGGTGCAGTACTTC,CASSITNQPWVQYF
few,TRBJ2-7,TRBV28,NA,11,TGTGCCAGCAGTTCCCCTGGCGAGCAGTACTTC,CASSSPGEQYF
NA,TRBJ2-1,TRBV30,NA,11,TGTGCCTGGAGTAGAAGATCGGAGCAGTTCTTC,CAWSRRSEQFF
NA,TRBJ2-5,TRBV29-1,TRBD2,13,TGCAGCGGCCTGACTAGCGGGCGGGAGACCCAGTACTTC,CSGLTSGRETQYF
few,TRBJ2-5,TRBV5-6,NA,15,TGTGCCAGCACCGATGAAAACGGGGATCAAGAGACCCAGTACTTC,CASTDENGDQETQYF
NA,TRBJ2-7,TRBV27,TRBD1,14,TGTGCCAGCAGTCTCCGGGACAGTACCTACGAGCAGTACTTC,CASSLRDSTYEQYF
few,TRBJ1-1,TRBV10-2,NA,17,TGCGCCAGCATCTCAAACGTGACAGCTAGACGCGACACTGAAGCTTTCTTT,CASISNVTARRDTEAFF
NA,TRBJ2-1,TRBV7-7,NA,15,TGTGCTAGCAGCTTAGAAGGTGGTAGCAGGGGTGAGCAGTTCTTC,CASSLEGGSRGEQFF
NA,TRBJ1-2,TRBV2,NA,13,TGTGCCAGCAGTGAAACGGGGGACTATGGCTACACCTTC,CASSETGDYGYTF